Each of the 32 T cell receptor beta chains below was sequenced from the same sample in a study of blood T cell repertoires in COVID-19. TCRdb's table, derived via immunoSEQ multiplex PCR, lists solely in-frame clones and lacks some. This sample has some 180,000 clones, with roughly 79% found just once. The sequenced material came from peripheral blood. The receptors originated from a woman aged 40 to 49 with COVID-19, enrolled during active disease.

The rearrangement uses TRBV3-1 (or the pseudogene TRBV3-2) and TRBJ1-2; D remains ambiguous. The CDR3 length is 14 residues. V was pared by 1 base and J by 6 bases, with 12 bases between. Per germline, CDR1 LGHDT and CDR2 YNNKEL (reference sequence). DNA for the CDR3: TGTGCCAGCAGCCAAGGTCTTTCAGAGGATGGCTACACCTTC. This translates into CASSQGLSEDGYTF.

This rearrangement joins TRBV4-2 to TRBJ2-2; 7 bases line up with TRBD2. The germline V gene has CDR1 LGHNA and CDR2 YNFKEQ. After removal of 0 bases from V and 6 bases from J, the junction contained 7 bases not matched to a gene. CDR3 length equals 16 residues. The CDR3 sequence: CASSQDAGVVPGELFF. CDR3 nucleotide sequence: TGTGCCAGCAGCCAAGACGCGGGAGTCGTACCCGGGGAGCTGTTTTTT.

The chain recombines TRBV3-1 (or the pseudogene TRBV3-2) with TRBJ1-1; maybe TRBD1 (6 bases). V was pared by 2 bases and J by 0 bases, with 10 bases between. Per germline, CDR1 LGHDT and CDR2 YNNKEL (reference sequence). The CDR3 covers 15 residues. The CDR3 bases are TGTGCCAGCAGCCAAAACAGGGCCATGAACACTGAAGCTTTCTTT. Its protein product is CASSQNRAMNTEAFF.

The chain couples TRBV19 to TRBJ2-1; D may be TRBD2 (6 bases). V was shortened by 8 bases and J by 8 bases, with 22 bases between the two germline ends. The CDR3 has 15 amino acids. Germline loops: CDR1 LNHDA, CDR2 SQIVND (reference sequence). In DNA, the CDR3 is TGTGCCAGTGCGCCGGGGGACGGATTAGGCGATGAGCAGTTCTTC. Translating it yields CASAPGDGLGDEQFF.

This clone has just a few counts. The chain links TRBV10-1 to TRBJ2-3; 8 bases map to TRBD2. The CDR3 has 14 residues. Losses at the gene ends were 7 bases for V and 13 bases for J; bases not matched to a gene: 16. Germline CDR1 reads WNHNN; CDR2 reads SYGVQD (reference sequence). The chain's CDR3 is CASMEGRAGAVKYF. CDR3 sequence (DNA): TGCGCCAGCATGGAGGGACGAGCGGGAGCTGTGAAGTATTTT.

This sequence joins TRBV27 and TRBJ1-4, with D hard to call. This CDR3 contains 17 residues. The germline CDR1 and CDR2 sequences are MNHEY and SMNVEV (reference sequence). Trimming pared 3 bases from V and 1 base from J, leaving 15 bases between. The CDR3 DNA sequence: TGTGCCAGCAGTTTCCTGACCCCAAGCGGAACTAATGAAAAACTGTTTTTT. Translation: CASSFLTPSGTNEKLFF.

This chain uses TRBV6-1 with TRBJ1-3; no firm D call. Germline V gene sequence: CDR1 MNHNS, CDR2 SASEGT. The V gene lost 0 bases and the J gene lost 0 bases, with 6 bases spanning the gap. The CDR3 has 15 residues. This CDR3 is CASSEAAGSGNTIYF. CDR3 nucleotides: TGTGCCAGCAGTGAAGCGGCGGGCTCTGGAAACACCATATATTTT.

The chain carries TRBV3-1 (or the pseudogene TRBV3-2) and TRBJ2-5; TRBD2 matches at 12 bases. The CDR3 has 16 residues. Germline V CDR1 and CDR2: LGHDT, YNNKEL (reference sequence). V lost 3 bases and J lost 5; bases outside the gene matches: 7. This CDR3 is CASSQSSGGAEETQYF. The CDR3 DNA reads TGTGCCAGCAGCCAGTCTAGCGGGGGGGCCGAGGAGACCCAGTACTTC.

The chain recombines TRBV19 with TRBJ2-1, with a tentative D call TRBD2 (6 bases). In germline, CDR1 is LNHDA, CDR2 SQIVND (reference sequence). V lost 8 bases, J lost 6 bases, and 17 bases lay in between. The CDR3 length is 14 residues. Here the CDR3 reads CASVGTSWGNEQFF. DNA of the CDR3: TGTGCCAGTGTGGGCACTAGCTGGGGCAATGAGCAGTTCTTC.

The rearrangement uses TRBV11-3 and TRBJ2-1; D may be TRBD1 (5 bases). Trimming cost V 2 bases and J 2 bases, with 19 bases left between them. Germline V gives CDR1 SGHNT, CDR2 YENEEA. The CDR3 extends over 18 amino acids. The CDR3 loop is CASSLTLGVRGPYNEQFF. The CDR3 nucleotides are TGTGCCAGCAGCTTAACTTTAGGGGTAAGAGGCCCCTACAATGAGCAGTTCTTC. Full variable domain (missing parts from reference TRBV11-3 and TRBJ2-1): EAGVVQSPRYKIIEKKQPVAFWCNPISGHNTLYWYLQNLGQGPELLIRYENEEAVDDSQLPKDRFSAERLKGVDSTLKIQPAELGDSAVYLCASSLTLGVRGPYNEQFFGPGTRLTVL.

The rearrangement links TRBV3-1 (or the pseudogene TRBV3-2) to TRBJ1-1; D gene ambiguous. Trimming stripped 1 base from V and 4 bases from J, with 7 bases between. Germline lookup yields CDR1 LGHDT and CDR2 YNNKEL (reference sequence). The length of the CDR3 is 13 residues. The CDR3 sequence is CASSQVDSTEAFF. In nucleotides, the CDR3 is TGTGCCAGCAGCCAAGTAGATAGCACTGAAGCTTTCTTT.

The chain carries TRBV29-1 and TRBJ2-6; D might be TRBD1 (5 bases). Germline V gives CDR1 SQVTM, CDR2 ANQGSEA. The CDR3 is 16 residues long. Trimming took off 4 bases at V and 2 bases at J, with 15 bases between the two ends. The CDR3 region is CSVVWFQGTGANVLTF. DNA for the CDR3: TGCAGCGTTGTGTGGTTTCAGGGCACTGGGGCCAACGTCCTGACTTTC.

Only a few counts were recorded for this clone. The chain couples TRBV30 to TRBJ1-6; 8 bases are shared with TRBD1. Germline V gene sequence: CDR1 GTSNPN, CDR2 SVGIG (reference sequence). V was pared by 0 bases and J by 10 bases, with 5 bases of the junction left unmatched. CDR3 length: 14 residues. CDR3 amino acids: CAWSVPRGQSPLHF. CDR3 nucleotides: TGTGCCTGGAGTGTACCCAGGGGGCAATCACCCCTCCACTTT. Together with reference TRBV30 and TRBJ1-6, the CDR3 gives the full variable domain: SQTIHQWPATLVQPVGSPLSLECTVEGTSNPNLYWYRQAAGRGLQLLFYSVGIGQISSEVPQNLSASRPQDRQFILSSKKLLLSDSGFYLCAWSVPRGQSPLHFGNGTRLTVT.

This chain connects TRBV7-2 to TRBJ2-1; 11 bases line up with TRBD1. Per the germline V gene, CDR1 is SGHTA and CDR2 is FQGNSA. Trimming at V came to 6 bases and at J to 5 bases, leaving 6 bases not matched to a gene. The CDR3 has 15 amino acids. The chain's CDR3 is CASSLGQGVDNEQFF. The CDR3 region has the DNA TGTGCCAGCAGTTTGGGACAGGGGGTAGACAATGAGCAGTTCTTC. The full variable domain, in which reference TRBV7-2 and TRBJ2-1 provide the parts outside the CDR3, is GAGVSQSPSNKVTEKGKDVELRCDPISGHTALYWYRQSLGQGLEFLIYFQGNSAPDKSGLPSDRFSAERTGGSVSTLTIQRTQQEDSAVYLCASSLGQGVDNEQFFGPGTRLTVL.

The genes are TRBV6-5 and TRBJ2-2; possibly TRBD1 for D (6 bases). This CDR3 comprises 14 residues. Trimming cost V 4 bases and J 0 bases, with 6 bases left between them. Germline V gene lookup returns CDR1 MNHEY and CDR2 SVGAGI. The CDR3 DNA follows: TGTGCCAGCAGTTCAGGGGCGAACACCGGGGAGCTGTTTTTT. It yields the protein CASSSGANTGELFF.

This clone was counted at least ten times. Other DNA sequences in this specimen translate into the identical CDR3. The rearrangement uses TRBV2 and TRBJ2-1; 11 bases agree with TRBD2. The CDR3 runs 15 residues. J lost 2 bases, V lost 3 bases, and 0 bases had no gene match. Looked up from germline, CDR1 is SNHLY and CDR2 is FYNNEI. The CDR3 here is CASSEGLAAYNEQFF. For the CDR3, the DNA is TGTGCCAGCAGTGAGGGACTAGCGGCCTACAATGAGCAGTTCTTC.

The chain has TRBV14 and TRBJ1-1; possible D gene TRBD1, 5 bases. This CDR3 has 15 amino acids. Trimming removed 3 bases from V and 5 bases from J, with 16 bases in between. Germline V gives CDR1 SGHDN, CDR2 FVKESK. This chain's CDR3 is CASSHPQTGRTEAFF. CDR3 bases: TGTGCCAGCAGCCACCCCCAAACAGGAAGGACTGAAGCTTTCTTT.

This chain uses TRBV9 with TRBJ2-1; 10 bases align to TRBD2. CDR3 length: 16 residues. Germline CDR1 and CDR2: SGDLS and YYNGEE. V shed 2 bases and J 7 bases; nucleotides not matched to a gene: 9. The CDR3 spells CASSVRGSGGSNEQFF. CDR3 nucleotides: TGTGCCAGCAGCGTTCGGGGTAGCGGGGGGAGTAATGAGCAGTTCTTC. The complete variable domain, with remaining parts taken from reference TRBV9 and TRBJ2-1, reads DSGVTQTPKHLITATGQRVTLRCSPRSGDLSVYWYQQSLDQGLQFLIQYYNGEERAKGNILERFSAQQFPDLHSELNLSSLELGDSALYFCASSVRGSGGSNEQFFGPGTRLTVL.

V usage is TRBV14 and J usage is TRBJ1-2; the match to TRBD1 covers 9 bases. CDR1 is SGHDN, CDR2 FVKESK, per germline. J was trimmed by 3 bases and V by 4 bases; bases with no gene match: 9. This CDR3 is 16 amino acids long. The DNA of the CDR3 is TGTGCCAGCAGCCTTTACCACAGGGGGCGCGACTATGGCTACACCTTC. Protein product: CASSLYHRGRDYGYTF.

The V and J genes are TRBV28 and TRBJ2-5; the D is unclear. CDR3 size: 13 residues. CDR1 is MDHEN and CDR2 is SYDVKM in the germline V gene. Trimming removed 7 bases at V and 3 bases at J, with 12 bases between. DNA of the CDR3: TGTGCCAGCATGAACCTACTAAAAGAGACCCAGTACTTC. This codes for CASMNLLKETQYF.

The chain links TRBV18 to TRBJ2-1; tentative D call: TRBD2 (6 bases). Germline V gene sequence: CDR1 KGHSH, CDR2 LQKENI. CDR3 length: 13 residues. V was clipped by 2 bases and J by 7 bases, with 9 bases between them. CDR3 in amino acids: CASSPIGGNEQFF. CDR3 bases: TGTGCCAGCTCACCAATTGGGGGGAATGAGCAGTTCTTC.

The chain carries TRBV18 and TRBJ2-6; the D gene is possibly TRBD1 (5 bases). The V gene lost 3 bases and the J gene lost 0 bases, with 9 bases spanning the gap. Looked up from germline, CDR1 is KGHSH and CDR2 is LQKENI. The CDR3 loop spans 16 amino acids. The CDR3 region has the DNA TGTGCCAGCTCACCCCAGGGAAGCTCTGGGGCCAACGTCCTGACTTTC. Protein: CASSPQGSSGANVLTF.

The chain links TRBV24-1 to TRBJ2-1, with 8 bases that match TRBD2. Germline CDR1 is KGHDR and CDR2 is SFDVKD. The CDR3 extends over 16 amino acids. With 3 bases clipped from V and 4 bases from J, the junction kept 7 bases outside the gene matches. DNA for the CDR3: TGTGCCACCAGTGATCCCGGGAGGGCCAATTACAATGAGCAGTTCTTC. Translating gives CATSDPGRANYNEQFF.

The V call is TRBV6-2 or TRBV6-3, the J call TRBJ2-2; D ambiguous. The CDR3 is 15 amino acids. V was clipped by 0 bases and J by 0 bases, with 5 bases between them. Germline-derived CDR1 and CDR2 are MNHEY and SVGEGT. The CDR3 loop reads CASSYSRANTGELFF. Written as DNA, the CDR3 is TGTGCCAGCAGTTACTCGAGAGCGAACACCGGGGAGCTGTTTTTT.

J is TRBJ1-2 and V is TRBV19; 7 nucleotides match TRBD1. Germline V gene lookup returns CDR1 LNHDA and CDR2 SQIVND (reference sequence). V lost 3 bases, J lost 3 bases, and 7 bases stayed unmatched. The CDR3 runs to 15 residues. The CDR3 here is CASSIAQGQHYGYTF. In DNA form, the CDR3 reads TGTGCCAGTAGTATTGCTCAGGGACAGCACTATGGCTACACCTTC.

The chain has TRBV5-6 and TRBJ2-1; 16 bases are shared with TRBD2. Germline CDR1 SGHDT, CDR2 YYEEEE. The CDR3 spans 17 residues. V gave up 1 base and J gave up 8 bases; unmatched junction bases: 6. CDR3 in amino acids: CASSLPVGTSGRDEQFF. For the CDR3, the DNA is TGTGCCAGCAGCTTGCCTGTTGGGACTAGCGGGAGGGATGAGCAGTTCTTC.

The genes are TRBV15 and TRBJ2-2, with D perhaps TRBD1 (6 bases). Between the trimmed V and J ends, which lost 3 bases and 3 bases, there was a span of 11 bases. Germline values: CDR1 LNHNV, CDR2 YYDKDF (reference sequence). CDR3 length equals 15 residues. The CDR3 protein is CATSSRDTDTGELFF. CDR3 DNA sequence: TGTGCCACCAGCAGCCGGGACACGGACACCGGGGAGCTGTTTTTT.

The chain employs TRBV5-1 and TRBJ2-3, with 16 bases identical to TRBD2. The CDR3 loop spans 16 amino acids. From germline, CDR1 is SGHRS and CDR2 YFSETQ. The V gene end was trimmed by 4 bases and the J gene end by 6 bases; junction bases not matched to a gene: 5. The CDR3 nucleotides read TGCGCCAGCAGCGCGGGACTAGCGGGAGGGCAGGATACGCAGTATTTT. Its protein is CASSAGLAGGQDTQYF.

This rearrangement joins TRBV7-6 to TRBJ2-1; 8 bases align to TRBD2. Losses at the gene ends were 1 base for V and 5 bases for J; bases not matched to a gene: 4. This CDR3 contains 15 residues. Germline V gene lookup returns CDR1 SGHVS and CDR2 FNYEAQ. The CDR3 coding sequence is TGTGCCAGCAGCTTAGTAAGCGGGAGAGACAATGAGCAGTTCTTC. Translation: CASSLVSGRDNEQFF.

This clone was recorded a few times. The chain joins TRBV6-5 to TRBJ2-7, with D unresolved. Germline V CDR1 and CDR2: MNHEY, SVGAGI. The V and J ends lost 7 bases and 2 bases respectively, with 15 bases between them. The CDR3 length is 14 residues. As DNA, the CDR3 is TGTGCCAGCACCAGAGAGGCAGATGCCTACGAGCAGTACTTC. Residues: CASTREADAYEQYF.

This chain uses TRBV5-6 with TRBJ1-4; TRBD1 might be the D (5 bases). The germline gives CDR1 SGHDT, CDR2 YYEEEE. This CDR3 comprises 13 residues. V shed 3 bases and J shed 7 bases, with 10 bases lying between them. The CDR3 reads CASSSSGFEKLFF. The CDR3 DNA is TGTGCCAGCAGCTCCTCAGGGTTTGAAAAACTGTTTTTT.

The rearrangement joins TRBV6-5 to TRBJ1-3, with 10 nucleotides matching TRBD1. Unmatched junction bases numbered 5, after V lost 6 bases and J lost 9 bases. Per germline, CDR1 MNHEY and CDR2 SVGAGI. This CDR3 has 13 residues. Written as DNA, the CDR3 is TGTGCCAGCAGAAAGACAGGGGGCACCACCATATATTTT. Residues: CASRKTGGTTIYF.